The sequence of this T cell receptor (beta chain) was determined in a study of cytomegalovirus exposure and HLA in healthy donors. Amplification used 60 Vbeta primers and 13 Jbeta primers. The protocol was immunoSEQ multiplex PCR, while the TCRdb copy is restricted to in-frame clones and leaves out a portion. The table has roughly 300,000 clones, just over 85% seen once; the top ten hold 4%. Per germline, CDR1 MNHNY and CDR2 SVGAGI (reference sequence). Trimming removed 0 bases at V and 5 bases at J, with 16 bases between. This CDR3 spans 16 amino acids. The chain has TRBV6-6 and TRBJ2-5; D is unclear. This sequence was found in a man aged 40-49 years in good health and CMV-seropositive. The sequenced sample was PBMCs. The CDR3 here is CASSYSLPPVRETQYF. The CDR3 nucleotides read TGTGCCAGCAGTTACTCGTTGCCCCCGGTCCGGGAGACCCAGTACTTC.